Listed below are T cell receptor beta chains from one sample, sequenced in a study of cytomegalovirus exposure and HLA in healthy donors. Generated by immunoSEQ multiplex PCR, the TCRdb table keeps only in-frame clones and is missing some. Seen here are roughly 180,000 clones, about 79% observed once, and the top ten hold around 1.6%. The sequencing sample was made of PBMCs. The receptors originated from a man aged 18-30 years in good health and CMV-seronegative. CDR3s include the opening cysteine and the closing phenylalanine or tryptophan. A D gene is named only where the DNA matches it firmly. The listing skips clone size in some rows; elsewhere it reads once, few, many or a size class.

v_gene	d_gene	abundance	j_gene	CDR3nt	CDR3aa
TRBV7-3	TRBD2	-	TRBJ2-1	TGTGCCAGCAGCTTATTAAGCGGGAGTTACAATGAGCAGTTCTTC	CASSLLSGSYNEQFF
TRBV29-1	TRBD1	once	TRBJ2-5	TGCAGCGTGAGGGGGCCCGGGCGTGGAGAGACCCAGTACTTC	CSVRGPGRGETQYF
TRBV7-6	-	-	TRBJ2-1	TGTGCCAGCAGCTTAGCCGTAAACAATGAGCAGTTCTTC	CASSLAVNNEQFF
TRBV5-1	-	-	TRBJ1-3	TGCGCCAGCAGCTTGGGTACTGGTGGAAACACCATATATTTT	CASSLGTGGNTIYF
TRBV27	-	-	TRBJ1-5	TGTGCCAGTTCCAGGGGAGATTATCAGCCCCAGCATTTT	CASSRGDYQPQHF
TRBV27	-	-	TRBJ2-2	TGTGCCAGCGCAGGCGGGACCGGGGAGCTGTTTTTT	CASAGGTGELFF
TRBV18	-	-	TRBJ2-5	TGTGCCAGCTCACCACCTCCCCAGGGCGAGACCCAGTACTTC	CASSPPPQGETQYF
TRBV4-1	TRBD1	-	TRBJ1-6	TGCGCCAGCAGCCAAGAGGCGACAGGGCTTTCACCCCTCCACTTT	CASSQEATGLSPLHF
TRBV6-5	-	-	TRBJ2-7	TGTGCCAGCAGCCAGGCGGACAGCTCCTACGAGCAGTACTTC	CASSQADSSYEQYF
TRBV28	TRBD1	-	TRBJ2-7	TGTGCCAGCAGTTTGTCGGACAGGGGGGACGAGCAGTACTTC	CASSLSDRGDEQYF
TRBV19	TRBD2	-	TRBJ2-7	TGTGCCAGTAGGCGGACTAGCGGGGGGGGGTACGAGCAGTACTTC	CASRRTSGGGYEQYF
TRBV28	TRBD1	-	TRBJ1-2	TGTGCCAGCAGTTACGGACAGGTCTATGGCTACACCTTC	CASSYGQVYGYTF